A single sample gave rise to the 32 T cell receptor beta chains below, sequenced in a study of cytomegalovirus exposure and HLA in healthy donors. TCRdb's table, derived via immunoSEQ multiplex PCR, lists solely in-frame clones and lacks some. This table holds some 350,000 clones, approximately 86% found once. The material sequenced was PBMCs. The receptors originated from a woman in her 30s in good health and CMV-seropositive.

This sequence joins TRBV4-3 and TRBJ2-1, with TRBD2 matching 8 bases. From germline, CDR1 is LGHNA and CDR2 YSLEER. The CDR3 sequence is 16 residues long. J was trimmed by 3 bases and V by 0 bases; bases with no gene match: 4. CDR3 region: CASSQDSLAGYNEQFF. The CDR3 DNA reads as TGCGCCAGCAGCCAAGATTCCCTAGCGGGCTACAATGAGCAGTTCTTC.

The chain is built from TRBV21-1 and TRBJ2-2; the tabulated D call, TRBD1, remains unverified against the DNA. TRBV21-1 is a recognized pseudogene. This CDR3 region has 15 residues. The CDR3, as DNA: TGTGCCAGCAGCCCCGGGACAGAGAACACCGGGGAGCTGTTTTTT. This sequence encodes CASSPGTENTGELFF.

J is TRBJ2-7 and V is TRBV7-2; 7 positions agree with TRBD2. With V trimmed by 1 base and J by 6 bases, 6 bases remained unmatched. The germline gives CDR1 SGHTA, CDR2 FQGNSA. The CDR3 is made up of 14 amino acids. CDR3 DNA: TGTGCCAGCAGCTTAGTGATAGCGGGTTCCGAGCAGTACTTC. This translates into CASSLVIAGSEQYF.

The chain carries TRBV6-5 and TRBJ1-1; D gene unclear. Between the trimmed V and J ends, which lost 5 bases and 1 base, there was a span of 11 bases. This CDR3 is 14 amino acids long. From germline, CDR1 is MNHEY and CDR2 SVGAGI. The chain's CDR3 is CASSRLPGNTEAFF. In DNA form, the CDR3 reads TGTGCCAGCAGTCGCCTACCTGGGAACACTGAAGCTTTCTTT.

The chain recombines TRBV10-3 with TRBJ1-4; D ambiguous. Per germline, CDR1 ENHRY and CDR2 SYGVKD. The V gene lost 0 bases and the J gene lost 0 bases, with 5 bases spanning the gap. The CDR3 is made up of 15 amino acids. CDR3: CAISESAATNEKLFF. The CDR3 DNA reads as TGTGCCATCAGTGAGTCGGCAGCAACTAATGAAAAACTGTTTTTT.

This clone showed up just once. The J gene is TRBJ1-3, the V gene TRBV7-2; 7 bases fit TRBD1. The CDR3 covers 15 residues. Germline CDR1 reads SGHTA; CDR2 reads FQGNSA. V dropped 5 bases and J dropped 0; count of bases not matched to a gene: 4. CDR3 sequence reads: CASSPDRFSGNTIYF. In nucleotides, the CDR3 is TGTGCCAGCAGCCCGGACAGGTTCTCTGGAAACACCATATATTTT.

The chain combines TRBV29-1 with TRBJ2-7; the match to TRBD2 covers 12 bases. V lost 2 bases, J lost 2 bases, and 1 base stayed unmatched. Germline values: CDR1 SQVTM, CDR2 ANQGSEA. The CDR3 covers 14 residues. CDR3 loop: CSVETSGRTYEQYF. The CDR3 nucleotides read TGCAGCGTTGAAACTAGCGGGAGGACCTACGAGCAGTACTTC.

This clone has only one observation. V usage is TRBV7-9 and J usage is TRBJ2-1; maybe TRBD2 (7 bases). The CDR3 contains 15 residues. From germline, CDR1 is SEHNR and CDR2 FQNEAQ (reference sequence). V was shortened by 8 bases and J by 7 bases, with 21 bases between the two germline ends. CDR3 sequence: CASGAGEGTWNEQFF. As DNA, the CDR3 is TGTGCCAGCGGCGCTGGGGAGGGGACATGGAATGAGCAGTTCTTC.

This clone was detected a few times. V gene TRBV5-1 combines with J gene TRBJ1-5; 8 bases are a match to TRBD1. V gave up 4 bases and J gave up 7 bases; unmatched junction bases: 7. CDR1 and CDR2 (germline): SGHRS, YFSETQ. CDR3 length: 14 residues. The CDR3 sequence: CASSPGQGRQPQHF. The DNA of the CDR3 is TGCGCCAGCAGCCCTGGACAGGGACGGCAGCCCCAGCATTTT.

With respect to this clone: Within the sample, other DNA sequences also encode this same CDR3. V gene TRBV27 combines with J gene TRBJ2-7; D assignment may be TRBD1 or TRBD2 (5 bases each). Germline loops: CDR1 MNHEY, CDR2 SMNVEV (reference sequence). This CDR3 comprises 13 residues. V lost 4 bases and J 0 bases, leaving 7 bases between the germline ends. The CDR3 DNA reads TGTGCCAGCAGTTCCGGGACCTCCTACGAGCAGTACTTC. Translating it yields CASSSGTSYEQYF.

The chain joins TRBV9 to TRBJ2-5; the match to TRBD2 covers 8 bases. Germline-derived CDR1 and CDR2 are SGDLS and YYNGEE. The CDR3 loop spans 16 amino acids. V shed 0 bases and J 1 base; nucleotides not matched to a gene: 5. CDR3 nucleotide sequence: TGTGCCAGCAGCGTAGGGGGTAGCGGGGCCCAAGAGACCCAGTACTTC. This sequence encodes CASSVGGSGAQETQYF.

V and J are TRBV5-4 and TRBJ2-7; the match to TRBD2 covers 11 bases. The germline CDR1 and CDR2 sequences are SGHNT and YYREEE (reference sequence). The CDR3 runs 14 residues. The ends lost 3 bases at V and 4 bases at J; junction bases unmatched: 3. CDR3 loop: CASSSLAGGYEQYF. The CDR3 DNA follows: TGTGCCAGCAGCTCCCTAGCGGGGGGATACGAGCAGTACTTC.

This sequence joins TRBV25-1 and TRBJ1-3; 8 bases are shared with TRBD1. With 8 bases clipped from V and 0 bases from J, the junction kept 3 bases outside the gene matches. The length of the CDR3 is 14 residues. Per germline, CDR1 MGHDK and CDR2 SYGVNS. CDR3 amino acids: CASATGGSGNTIYF. In DNA form, the CDR3 reads TGTGCCAGCGCTACAGGGGGCTCTGGAAACACCATATATTTT.

The chain recombines TRBV7-9 with TRBJ1-2, with unresolved D. The V gene's germline CDR1 is SEHNR and CDR2 FQNEAQ (reference sequence). V lost 5 bases and J 4 bases, leaving 20 bases between the germline ends. The CDR3 totals 16 residues. In nucleotides, the CDR3 is TGTGCCAGCAGCCATGACCCGGTTACACTATCCTATGGCTACACCTTC. Amino acids: CASSHDPVTLSYGYTF.

This clone was seen only a few times. This chain uses TRBV6-4 with TRBJ2-1; D perhaps matches TRBD1 (6 bases). V shed 2 bases and J shed 1 base, with 9 bases lying between them. The CDR3 has 15 residues. Per the germline V gene, CDR1 is MRHNA and CDR2 is SNTAGT. Here the CDR3 reads CASSDGTKSYNEQFF. CDR3 nucleotide sequence: TGTGCCAGCAGTGACGGGACAAAATCCTACAATGAGCAGTTCTTC.

DNA for the CDR3: TGTGCCAGCAGCTTAGTTGGGACAGGGGATGGCTACACCTTC. Its protein product is CASSLVGTGDGYTF. The V call is TRBV7-8, the J call TRBJ1-2; 10 bases line up with TRBD1. The CDR3 covers 14 residues. The V and J ends lost 1 base and 6 bases, in that order; junction bases with no gene match: 2. From germline, CDR1 is SGHVS and CDR2 FQNEAQ.

The rearrangement links TRBV4-3 to TRBJ2-7; 7 positions agree with TRBD2. Trimming cost V 1 base and J 3 bases; bases outside gene matches: 3. The length of the CDR3 is 14 residues. Per the germline V gene, CDR1 is LGHNA and CDR2 is YSLEER. CDR3 sequence: CASSQGPSGYEQYF. CDR3 nucleotide sequence: TGCGCCAGCAGCCAAGGCCCTAGCGGCTACGAGCAGTACTTC.

This chain joins TRBV5-6 and TRBJ1-3, with TRBD1 identical over 7 bases. This CDR3 has 18 residues. Germline CDR1 is SGHDT and CDR2 is YYEEEE. With V trimmed by 0 bases and J by 2 bases, 11 bases remained unmatched. The CDR3 bases are TGTGCCAGCAGCTTGGTTGACAGGGTCCTATCTACTGGAAACACCATATATTTT. As protein: CASSLVDRVLSTGNTIYF. The full variable domain, completed using reference TRBV5-6 and TRBJ1-3, is DAGVTQSPTHLIKTRGQQVTLRCSPKSGHDTVSWYQQALGQGPQFIFQYYEEEERQRGNFPDRFSGHQFPNYSSELNVNALLLGDSALYLCASSLVDRVLSTGNTIYFGEGSWLTVV.

The gene calls are TRBV7-8 and TRBJ2-2; TRBD2 is a possible D gene (6 bases). Germline loops: CDR1 SGHVS, CDR2 FQNEAQ. The CDR3 has 16 residues. Trimming cost V 5 bases and J 4 bases, with 17 bases left between them. CDR3 protein: CASSPPLAAGTGELFF. CDR3 nucleotide sequence: TGTGCCAGCAGCCCCCCACTAGCTGCGGGCACCGGGGAGCTGTTTTTT.

The V call is TRBV5-8, the J call TRBJ2-3, with TRBD2 identical over 9 bases. Germline V gives CDR1 SGHTS, CDR2 YDEGEE. This CDR3 is 16 amino acids long. The V gene end was trimmed by 0 bases and the J gene end by 5 bases; junction bases not matched to a gene: 7. The CDR3 is CASSLEGGGAIDTQYF. The DNA for the CDR3 is TGTGCCAGCAGCTTGGAGGGCGGGGGGGCCATAGATACGCAGTATTTT.

V usage is TRBV27 and J usage is TRBJ1-1; D is ambiguous. V lost 6 bases, J lost 4 bases, and 9 bases lay in between. In germline, CDR1 is MNHEY, CDR2 SMNVEV (reference sequence). This CDR3 spans 12 amino acids. In DNA form, the CDR3 reads TGTGCCAGCAGGCCCCGGGGCACTGAAGCTTTCTTT. It encodes CASRPRGTEAFF.

The chain couples TRBV4-1 to TRBJ2-7, with TRBD2 identical over 7 bases. Looked up from germline, CDR1 is MGHRA and CDR2 is YSYEKL. Trimming cost V 1 base and J 2 bases; bases outside gene matches: 11. This CDR3 is 17 amino acids long. The CDR3 region has the DNA TGCGCCAGCAGCCAAGCCGACCATCGCGGGGGAACCTACGAGCAGTACTTC. Its protein product is CASSQADHRGGTYEQYF.

The chain recombines TRBV28 with TRBJ1-2; no definite D call. V was pared by 1 base and J by 8 bases, with 17 bases between. CDR1 and CDR2 from the germline V gene are MDHEN and SYDVKM. The length of the CDR3 is 15 residues. The CDR3 DNA is TGTGCCAGCAGTTTATCGGGCCGGTCCATTTCGGGCTACACCTTC. It specifies CASSLSGRSISGYTF.

The J gene is TRBJ1-1, the V gene TRBV2; TRBD1 matches at 9 bases. The CDR3 covers 14 residues. Losses at the gene ends were 7 bases for V and 4 bases for J; bases not matched to a gene: 7. Per the germline V gene, CDR1 is SNHLY and CDR2 is FYNNEI. The CDR3 DNA sequence: TGTGCCAGCATCCAGACAGGGGGGGGCACTGAAGCTTTCTTT. Translated: CASIQTGGGTEAFF.

The chain links TRBV7-2 to TRBJ1-1, with 7 bases that match TRBD1. V was pared by 0 bases and J by 6 bases, with 4 bases of the junction left unmatched. The CDR3 totals 14 residues. Looked up from germline, CDR1 is SGHTA and CDR2 is FQGNSA. Written as DNA, the CDR3 is TGTGCCAGCAGCTTAGCTAGCAGGGGGTCTGAAGCTTTCTTT. Translating it yields CASSLASRGSEAFF.

The rearrangement joins TRBV28 to TRBJ1-2, with 7 bases fitting TRBD1. The CDR3 runs 15 residues. Germline V gene sequence: CDR1 MDHEN, CDR2 SYDVKM. V dropped 6 bases and J dropped 6; count of bases not matched to a gene: 13. The CDR3 coding sequence is TGTGCCAGCAGCCAGATCCGACAGGGACTTCATGGCTACACCTTC. This gives the protein CASSQIRQGLHGYTF.

The chain couples TRBV7-2 to TRBJ2-7, with 8 bases matching TRBD1. Germline CDR1 SGHTA, CDR2 FQGNSA. This CDR3 has 11 residues. V gave up 5 bases and J gave up 13 bases; unmatched junction bases: 7. Here the CDR3 DNA reads TGTGCCAGCAGCCCCGGACAGGGTCATTACTTC. Translating it yields CASSPGQGHYF.

The CDR3, as DNA: TGTGCCAGCAGCCCGCCCGGAGCTAGCGGCACAGATACGCAGTATTTT. Amino acids: CASSPPGASGTDTQYF. This rearrangement joins TRBV7-8 to TRBJ2-3; D is perhaps TRBD2 (6 bases). Germline CDR1 is SGHVS and CDR2 is FQNEAQ. The CDR3 spans 16 residues. V lost 5 bases to trimming and J lost 1 base, with 16 bases between them.

The CDR3 is CASSYSGPSRAEAFF. CDR3 DNA sequence: TGTGCCAGCAGTTACTCGGGACCGTCCCGGGCCGAAGCTTTCTTT. V usage is TRBV6-6 and J usage is TRBJ1-1, with a possible D match to TRBD1 (5 bases). The CDR3 has 15 residues. Germline V CDR1 and CDR2: MNHNY, SVGAGI (reference sequence). The V end lost 0 bases, the J end lost 8 bases, and 16 bases lay between the germline ends.

This clone was observed once. This rearrangement joins TRBV13 to TRBJ2-7; 9 nucleotides line up with TRBD1. V lost 6 bases and J lost 3; bases outside the gene matches: 6. The CDR3 has 14 amino acids. Germline-derived CDR1 and CDR2 are PRHDT and FYEKMQ (reference sequence). For the CDR3, the DNA is TGTGCCAGCAGAGGGCCGGGACAGGGCTACGAGCAGTACTTC. Residues: CASRGPGQGYEQYF. The entire variable domain, with the rest obtained from reference TRBV13 and TRBJ2-7, is as follows: AAGVIQSPRHLIKEKRETATLKCYPIPRHDTVYWYQQGPGQDPQFLISFYEKMQSDKGSIPDRFSAQQFSDYHSELNMSSLELGDSALYFCASRGPGQGYEQYFGPGTRLTVT.

The chain is built from TRBV27 and TRBJ2-7; 9 bases fit TRBD1. The length of the CDR3 is 16 residues. Germline-derived CDR1 and CDR2 are MNHEY and SMNVEV (reference sequence). V was clipped by 5 bases and J by 2 bases; unmatched bases: 10. The CDR3 sequence is CASSPAGRQGAYEQYF. CDR3 coding DNA: TGTGCCAGCAGTCCCGCCGGGAGACAGGGGGCCTACGAGCAGTACTTC.

V and J are TRBV2 and TRBJ1-3, with a possible D match to TRBD1 (5 bases). Germline CDR1 is SNHLY and CDR2 is FYNNEI. The CDR3 sequence is 14 residues long. The V end lost 6 bases, the J end lost 0 bases, and 9 bases lay between the germline ends. CDR3 nucleotides: TGTGCCAGCAGATCAGGGTACTCTGGAAACACCATATATTTT. This encodes CASRSGYSGNTIYF.